The source of this T cell receptor beta chain is a study of shared clonotypes between healthy human individuals. Study results and caveats: A generally larger estimated richness was seen in naive subsets than in memory subsets.

Points on this clone: The antigen remains unidentified. This specimen includes other DNA sequences encoding the same CDR3.

Trimming took off 1 base at V and 3 bases at J, with 6 bases between the two ends. The CDR3 has 13 amino acids. CDR1 and CDR2 from the germline V gene are SGHVS and FQNEAQ. CD45RA-negative memory and CD45RA+ naive subsets were split from the CD4+ cells. Method: immunoSEQ multiplex PCR; TCRdb's copy keeps in-frame clones and lacks some. The sample lists 2,500,000 or so clones, 85% to 95% occurring once. V is TRBV7-8 and J is TRBJ2-5; no firm D call. This TCR was sampled from a man younger than 35 in good health. Sequenced: naive CD4+ T cells sorted from blood. Indicated subset: CD45RA+ positively selected. The CDR3 DNA sequence: TGTGCCAGCAGCTTAGGTGGAGAAGAGACCCAGTACTTC. It codes for CASSLGGEETQYF.